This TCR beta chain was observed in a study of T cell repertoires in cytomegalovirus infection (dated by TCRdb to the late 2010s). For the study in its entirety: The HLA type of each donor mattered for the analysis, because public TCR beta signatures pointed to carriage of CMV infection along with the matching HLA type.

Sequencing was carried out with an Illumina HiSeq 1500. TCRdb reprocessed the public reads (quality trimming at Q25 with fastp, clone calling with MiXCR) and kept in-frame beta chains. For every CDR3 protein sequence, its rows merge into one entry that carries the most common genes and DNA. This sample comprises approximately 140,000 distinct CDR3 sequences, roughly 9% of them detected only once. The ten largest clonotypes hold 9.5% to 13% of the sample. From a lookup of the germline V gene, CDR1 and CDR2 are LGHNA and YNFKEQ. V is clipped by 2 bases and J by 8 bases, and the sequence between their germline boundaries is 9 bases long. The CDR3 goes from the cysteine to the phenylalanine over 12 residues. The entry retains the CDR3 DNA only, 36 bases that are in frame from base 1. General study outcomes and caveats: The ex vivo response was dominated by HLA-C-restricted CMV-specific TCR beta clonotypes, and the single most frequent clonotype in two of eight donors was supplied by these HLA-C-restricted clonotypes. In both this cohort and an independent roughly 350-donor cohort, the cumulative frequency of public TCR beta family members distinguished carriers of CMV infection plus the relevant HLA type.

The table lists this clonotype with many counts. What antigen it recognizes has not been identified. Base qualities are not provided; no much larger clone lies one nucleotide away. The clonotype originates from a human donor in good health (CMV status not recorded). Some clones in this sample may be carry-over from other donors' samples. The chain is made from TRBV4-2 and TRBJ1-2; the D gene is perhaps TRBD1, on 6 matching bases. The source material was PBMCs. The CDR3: CASSQRQEGYTF. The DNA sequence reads TGTGCCAGCAGCCAAAGACAGGAGGGCTACACCTTC.